This note documents a single T cell receptor (beta chain) sequence. The data derive from a study of blood T cell repertoires in COVID-19. Study at large: Sites across the United States, Italy and Spain contributed samples from acute and convalescent COVID-19. Sample material is recorded as cDNA or gDNA derived from T cells, B-cell-depleted T cells, or PBMCs.

The germline gives CDR1 ENHRY, CDR2 SYGVKD. This CDR3 is 17 amino acids long. Trimming took 3 bases from V and 2 from J; bases not matched to a gene: 11. Using immunoSEQ multiplex PCR, the repertoire was profiled, and TCRdb retains in-frame clones only, with some absent. Here the sample spans approximately 150,000 clones, around 84% being singletons. This receptor was taken from a woman older than 75 with acute or convalescent COVID-19. The sample taken for sequencing was peripheral blood. V is TRBV10-3 and J is TRBJ1-1, with 8 nucleotides matching TRBD1. The CDR3 DNA reads as TGTGCCATCAGTGATGGGACAGGCTGGGGGTCTAACACTGAAGCTTTCTTT. Translation gives CAISDGTGWGSNTEAFF.